Shown below are 23 T cell receptor beta chains from a single sample sequenced in a study of T cells in Graves' hyperthyroidism and ophthalmopathy (dated by TCRdb to 2018 to 2020). Library preparation employed multiplex PCR. The listed sequencing device is Illumina HiSeq 2000. The TCR beta CDR3 regions were amplified from the RNA transcripts. A first-round RT-PCR of the TCR CDR3 used the HTBI primer set with the Qiagen OneStep RT-PCR kit. TCRdb took the public reads, trimmed them with fastp at Q25, ran MiXCR for clone calling and kept in-frame beta chains. Identical CDR3 proteins give one entry, which carries the most common genes and DNA. This sample lists 480,000 or so distinct CDR3 sequences; about an eighth were detected once. The biggest ten clones account for about a sixth of the sample. The sequencing sample was made of blood. Receptors were obtained from a woman younger than 30 with Graves' hyperthyroidism.

The CDR3 nucleotides read TGTGCCAGCAGCCTCCCGGATGGGGATACGCAGTATTTT. This sequence encodes CASSLPDGDTQYF. The rearrangement uses TRBV3-1 and TRBJ2-3, with D unclear. Between the trimmed V and J ends, which lost 4 bases and 6 bases, there was a span of 11 bases. Germline CDR1 reads LGHDT; CDR2 reads YNNKEL (reference sequence). This CDR3 has 13 residues.

In this sample, this clonotype turned up many times. The chain couples TRBV10-3 to TRBJ2-3; perhaps TRBD1 as D (6 bases). CDR1 ENHRY and CDR2 SYGVKD come from the germline V gene. The length of the CDR3 is 14 residues. The V end lost 7 bases, the J end lost 3 bases, and 14 bases lay between the germline ends. CDR3 nucleotides: TGTGCCATCAAGCTAACGGACAGTACAGATACGCAGTATTTT. Translated: CAIKLTDSTDTQYF.

This clonotype has at least ten counts. This rearrangement joins TRBV9 to TRBJ2-1, with 10 bases lining up with TRBD2. Unmatched junction bases numbered 7, after V lost 0 bases and J lost 7 bases. The CDR3 length is 16 residues. CDR1 is SGDLS and CDR2 is YYNGEE in the germline V gene. The CDR3 sequence: CASSVGASGSQNEQFF. CDR3 sequence (DNA): TGTGCCAGCAGCGTAGGGGCTAGCGGGAGTCAAAATGAGCAGTTCTTC.

This clonotype was recorded many times. The chain carries TRBV27 and TRBJ2-7; D might be TRBD2 (7 bases). This CDR3 region has 16 residues. Germline CDR1 MNHEY, CDR2 SMNVEV (reference sequence). V was shortened by 6 bases and J by 0 bases, with 18 bases between the two germline ends. CDR3 loop: CASSSWGGTHSYEQYF. CDR3 coding DNA: TGTGCCAGCAGCTCATGGGGGGGGACACACTCCTACGAGCAGTACTTC.

This clonotype was recorded at least ten times. The rearrangement joins TRBV11-2 to TRBJ2-7, with TRBD2 identical over 9 bases. This CDR3 has 14 amino acids. Germline-derived CDR1 and CDR2 are SGHAT and FQNNGV. Trimming removed 5 bases from V and 3 bases from J; junction bases left unmatched: 5. CDR3 in amino acids: CASSPSSGNYEQYV. DNA for the CDR3: TGTGCCAGCAGCCCCTCTAGCGGGAACTACGAGCAGTACGTC.

V and J are TRBV10-2 and TRBJ1-4; unclear D gene. The V gene's germline CDR1 is WSHSY and CDR2 SAAADI. This CDR3 is built from 13 residues. V was pared by 5 bases and J by 4 bases, with 8 bases between. The CDR3 DNA is TGCGCCAGCAGTAAAGGTCATAATGAAAAACTGTTTTTT. It specifies CASSKGHNEKLFF.

There are many counts of this clonotype. This rearrangement joins TRBV12-3 or TRBV12-4 to TRBJ1-2, with D possibly matching TRBD1 (6 bases). Trimming shortened V by 6 bases and J by 6 bases, and 20 bases separated the two germline ends. CDR3 size: 15 residues. The DNA of the CDR3 is TGTGCCAGCAGCCCCGGGGGGATGACAGGCCATGGCTACACCTTC. Its translation: CASSPGGMTGHGYTF.

This clonotype was counted only a few times. CDR3 in amino acids: CASSGTGQSGYTF. DNA for the CDR3: TGTGCCAGCAGTGGGACAGGGCAGTCTGGCTACACCTTC. The genes are TRBV25-1 and TRBJ1-2, with 8 positions matching TRBD1. Unmatched junction bases numbered 5, after V lost 4 bases and J lost 7 bases. Per the germline V gene, CDR1 is MGHDK and CDR2 is SYGVNS. This CDR3 spans 13 amino acids.

Remarks on this clonotype: A much larger clone is a single base away; this may be a read error. J is TRBJ1-1 and V is TRBV15; D ambiguous. Trimming shortened V by 4 bases and J by 9 bases, and 15 bases separated the two germline ends. Germline-derived CDR1 and CDR2 are LNHNV and YYDKDF (reference sequence). CDR3 size: 13 residues. The CDR3 DNA reads TGTGCCACCAGCAACCCGGGGAGAGCTCAAGCTTTCTTT. It yields the protein CATSNPGRAQAFF.

This clonotype was observed a handful of times. The chain joins TRBV7-3 to TRBJ2-5, with 7 bases aligning to TRBD1. Germline CDR1 is SGHTA and CDR2 is FQGTGA. CDR3 length: 15 residues. The trim removed 1 base at V and 1 base at J, leaving 3 bases unmatched. The CDR3 loop reads CASSLRGTAQETQYF. The CDR3 DNA reads as TGTGCCAGCAGCTTAAGGGGGACAGCCCAAGAGACCCAGTACTTC.

In regard to this clonotype: A much larger clone sits a single nucleotide away, making a read error possible. This sequence joins TRBV12-3 or TRBV12-4 and TRBJ1-5, with a possible D match to TRBD1 (6 bases). CDR3 length equals 15 residues. V dropped 3 bases and J dropped 4 bases, with 13 bases sitting between them. The CDR3 coding sequence is TGTGCCAGCAGTTTTGGACAGCCCTTTAATCAGCCCCAGCATTTT. Protein: CASSFGQPFNQPQHF.

Ten or more counts support this clonotype. The chain uses TRBV19 and TRBJ2-7; D gene ambiguous. The CDR3 sequence is 14 residues long. The V end was cut by 3 bases, the J end by 1 base, with 10 bases between. The germline CDR1 and CDR2 sequences are LNHDA and SQIVND (reference sequence). The CDR3 sequence: CASSMWVSSYEQYF. The CDR3 DNA follows: TGTGCCAGTAGTATGTGGGTCTCTTCCTACGAGCAGTACTTC.

Many counts were recorded for this clonotype. The chain couples TRBV30 to TRBJ2-1; no reliable D call. CDR1 is GTSNPN and CDR2 is SVGIG in the germline V gene (reference sequence). V dropped 2 bases and J dropped 4 bases, with 12 bases sitting between them. This CDR3 is 14 amino acids long. DNA of the CDR3: TGTGCCTGGAGTTGGAAGGGTGGGTACAATGAGCAGTTCTTC. As protein: CAWSWKGGYNEQFF.

This chain connects TRBV4-1 to TRBJ2-3, with D perhaps TRBD1 or TRBD2 (5 bases each). V lost 0 bases and J 4 bases, leaving 8 bases between the germline ends. The germline gives CDR1 MGHRA, CDR2 YSYEKL. The CDR3 sequence is 14 residues long. CDR3 residues: CASSQERGADTQYF. The CDR3 nucleotides are TGCGCCAGCAGCCAAGAGAGGGGAGCAGATACGCAGTATTTT.

The V call is TRBV7-9, the J call TRBJ2-7; possible D gene TRBD2, 6 bases. V was cut by 0 bases and J by 3 bases, with 15 bases left in between. The CDR3 runs 16 residues. Per the germline V gene, CDR1 is SEHNR and CDR2 is FQNEAQ (reference sequence). The CDR3 is CASSLAIGPGVYEQYF. DNA of the CDR3: TGTGCCAGCAGCTTAGCGATCGGTCCGGGAGTCTACGAGCAGTACTTC.

J is TRBJ2-6 and V is TRBV18, with D maybe TRBD2 (5 bases). V dropped 0 bases and J dropped 0 bases, with 12 bases sitting between them. Per the germline V gene, CDR1 is KGHSH and CDR2 is LQKENI. The CDR3 has 18 amino acids. CDR3 protein: CASSPPGGRSSGANVLTF. CDR3 nucleotides: TGTGCCAGCTCACCACCGGGCGGGCGCTCCTCTGGGGCCAACGTCCTGACTTTC.

This clonotype was detected only a few times. The chain couples TRBV24-1 to TRBJ2-1, with unresolved D. From germline, CDR1 is KGHDR and CDR2 SFDVKD. This CDR3 has 13 residues. Trimming took off 3 bases at V and 9 bases at J, with 11 bases between the two ends. DNA for the CDR3: TGTGCCACCAGTGATAAGCATTTAGGTGAGCAGTTCTTC. It yields the protein CATSDKHLGEQFF.

This clonotype turned up a few times. The chain links TRBV19 to TRBJ2-4; no reliable D call. In germline, CDR1 is LNHDA, CDR2 SQIVND (reference sequence). The CDR3 is 15 residues long. The V gene lost 5 bases and the J gene lost 0 bases, with 11 bases spanning the gap. CDR3 region: CASSPIRVAKNIQYF. Written as DNA, the CDR3 is TGTGCCAGTAGTCCGATTAGGGTAGCCAAAAACATTCAGTACTTC.

In this sample, this clonotype turned up a few times. V gene TRBV5-1 combines with J gene TRBJ2-7; 7 nucleotides agree with TRBD2. After removal of 4 bases from V and 2 bases from J, the junction contained 6 bases not matched to a gene. Germline CDR1 and CDR2: SGHRS and YFSETQ. The CDR3 totals 14 residues. CDR3 DNA: TGCGCCAGCAGCAGCAGGGAGGGGACCTACGAGCAGTACTTC. It codes for CASSSREGTYEQYF.

A few counts support this clonotype. The chain uses TRBV7-9 and TRBJ1-4; 8 bases fit TRBD1. V was clipped by 5 bases and J by 6 bases; unmatched bases: 8. The germline CDR1 and CDR2 sequences are SEHNR and FQNEAQ (reference sequence). CDR3 length: 15 residues. CDR3 amino acids: CASSDVGQADEKLFF. CDR3 bases: TGTGCCAGCAGCGACGTGGGACAGGCCGATGAAAAACTGTTTTTT.

This clonotype was seen a few times. The chain uses TRBV24-1 and TRBJ1-2, with 10 nucleotides matching TRBD1. The CDR3 runs 15 residues. With 4 bases clipped from V and 2 bases from J, the junction kept 3 bases outside the gene matches. Germline lookup yields CDR1 KGHDR and CDR2 SFDVKD. CDR3 DNA sequence: TGTGCCACCAGTGACCCGGGACAGGGGAACTATGGCTACACCTTC. Its translation is CATSDPGQGNYGYTF.

V and J are TRBV6-1 and TRBJ2-3; 9 nucleotides agree with TRBD1. The CDR3 length is 16 residues. J was trimmed by 4 bases and V by 6 bases; bases with no gene match: 11. The germline V gene has CDR1 MNHNS and CDR2 SASEGT. CDR3 nucleotide sequence: TGTGCCAGCAGGCGTTCCGGGGGACAGGGCTCAGATACGCAGTATTTT. Protein product: CASRRSGGQGSDTQYF.

This clonotype was counted ten times or more. V usage is TRBV10-2 and J usage is TRBJ1-1; no clear D gene. V was trimmed by 7 bases and J by 1 base, leaving 7 bases between them. This CDR3 spans 12 amino acids. Germline-derived CDR1 and CDR2 are WSHSY and SAAADI. The CDR3 coding sequence is TGCGCCAGCATGGTAGGGAACACTGAAGCTTTCTTT. Protein: CASMVGNTEAFF.